This T cell receptor (beta chain) was sequenced in a study of CD8+ T cells in alopecia areata. Following RNA extraction, reverse transcription yielded cDNA that acted as the sequencing template. The method was immunoSEQ multiplex PCR; TCRdb's version includes in-frame clones alone and lacks a portion of them. This sample yields 100,000 to 150,000 clones, of which approximately 49% are seen a single time; roughly 20% belongs to the top ten. Notes on this clone: Its antigen is currently unknown.

Both peripheral blood and punch biopsies of lesional scalp skin were obtained from patients who had alopecia areata. The germline gives CDR1 MNHNS, CDR2 SASEGT. CDR3 length: 14 residues. J was trimmed by 4 bases and V by 9 bases; bases with no gene match: 9. Whole-study findings and limits: Normal skin's resident alphabeta T cells are also sequenced in scalp samples.

Material: CD8+ T cells sorted from blood, obtained at week 0. This clonotype originated in a human donor with alopecia areata. The V call is TRBV6-1, the J call TRBJ1-5; 7 bases map to TRBD1. This CDR3 is CASGSNRGNQPQHF. The CDR3 DNA reads TGTGCCAGTGGGTCCAACAGGGGTAATCAGCCCCAGCATTTT.